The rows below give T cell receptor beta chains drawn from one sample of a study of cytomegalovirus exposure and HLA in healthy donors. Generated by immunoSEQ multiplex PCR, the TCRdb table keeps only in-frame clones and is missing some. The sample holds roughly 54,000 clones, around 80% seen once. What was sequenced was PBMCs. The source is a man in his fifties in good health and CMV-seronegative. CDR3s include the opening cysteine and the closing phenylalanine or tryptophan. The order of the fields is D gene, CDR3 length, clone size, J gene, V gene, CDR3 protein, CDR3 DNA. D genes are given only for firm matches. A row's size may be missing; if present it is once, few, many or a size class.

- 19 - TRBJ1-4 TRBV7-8 CASSLTGTTPVSLNEKLFF TGTGCCAGCAGCTTAACCGGGACAACTCCGGTCTCACTTAATGAAAAACTGTTTTTT
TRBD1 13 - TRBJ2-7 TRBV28 CASSRQGGYEQYF TGTGCCAGCAGCCGACAGGGGGGATACGAGCAGTACTTC
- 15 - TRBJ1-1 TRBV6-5 CASSYSFQGNTEAFF TGTGCCAGCAGTTACTCATTCCAGGGGAACACTGAAGCTTTCTTT
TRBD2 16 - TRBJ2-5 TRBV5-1 CASSTGLAGGRETQYF TGCGCCAGCAGCACTGGACTAGCGGGGGGCCGGGAGACCCAGTACTTC
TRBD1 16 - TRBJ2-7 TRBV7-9 CASSPLADRGPGEQYF TGTGCCAGCAGCCCCTTAGCCGACAGGGGTCCGGGGGAGCAGTACTTC
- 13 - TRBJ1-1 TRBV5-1 CASSLEWTEEAFF TGCGCCAGCAGCTTGGAATGGACAGAAGAAGCTTTCTTT
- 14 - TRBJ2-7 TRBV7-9 CASRRGGQVYEQYF TGTGCCAGCAGGCGAGGGGGACAAGTCTACGAGCAGTACTTC
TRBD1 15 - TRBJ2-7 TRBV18 CASSPTGTGAAEQYF TGTGCCAGCTCACCAACCGGGACAGGGGCGGCCGAGCAGTACTTC
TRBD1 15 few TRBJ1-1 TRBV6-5 CASSDRDLMNTEAFF TGTGCCAGCAGCGACAGGGACTTAATGAACACTGAAGCTTTCTTT
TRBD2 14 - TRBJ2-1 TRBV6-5 CASRTRGGPDEQFF TGTGCCAGCAGGACGCGGGGGGGCCCCGATGAGCAGTTCTTC
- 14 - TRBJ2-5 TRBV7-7 CASSLGVGAETQYF TGTGCCAGCAGCTTAGGCGTAGGGGCTGAGACCCAGTACTTC
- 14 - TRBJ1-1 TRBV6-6 CASKMTAGRTEAFF TGTGCCAGCAAGATGACAGCCGGTAGGACTGAAGCTTTCTTT